This T cell receptor beta chain was identified during a study of blood T cell repertoires in COVID-19 (dated by TCRdb to about 2020). For context, the study as a whole: Samples covering the acute and convalescent phases of COVID-19 were provided by collaborators in the United States, Italy and Spain. Where available, HLA class I and class II types were obtained from metadata supplied by the sample provider rather than from assay-based typing. Subjects who had been exposed to COVID-19, were actively infected with it, or had recovered from it provided the deeply sampled blood TCRbeta repertoires that made up the dataset. A freely available public database, intended as a resource for researchers studying the immune response to SARS-CoV-2, is where the repertoires were released. A de-identified subject ID, COVID-19 status, age in years and sex were almost always included in the sample metadata. The material from the prospective study consisted of cDNA or gDNA derived from T cells, B-cell-depleted T cells, or PBMCs. Samples came from the ongoing ImmuneRACE study (first 160 participants) plus 1,254 subjects from 6 global collaborators.

Study-wide findings and limitations: The amount of clinical and demographic metadata varied by source and participant and was provided uncurated.

The immunoSEQ Assay, a bias-controlled multiplex PCR, was used to amplify TCRbeta CDR3 regions from genomic DNA. On the authors' methods: Within the assay, amplification of reference gene primers was used to estimate how many nucleated cells each sample contained. To quantify the absolute abundance of each unique TCRbeta CDR3 rearrangement, sequence reads were collapsed and filtered. For each sample, productive Simpson clonality was calculated as the square root of Simpson's diversity index over productive rearrangements. This immuneACCESS table, as held by TCRdb, lists in-frame sequences with V and J called but not all clones. Of the missing ones, under half trace to an unresolved V gene in checked studies; the others have no known cause. That table furnishes V, J and clone size, whereas the DNA furnished D and trimming. Here the sample has 200,000 or so clones; around 81% occur a single time. 2% to 2.5% of the sample belongs to the ten largest clones.

Comment on this clone: Its antigen remains undetermined. It has no much larger one-base neighbor in the sample; base qualities were not kept.

Whole blood was collected in K2EDTA tubes by collaborating institutions according to the institutions' own protocols. For TCRbeta analysis, collaborators shipped samples as frozen whole blood, isolated PBMCs, or DNA extracted from either of those sample types. This TCR derives from a woman aged 60-75 years with acute or convalescent COVID-19. The specimen was peripheral blood.

This receptor has the CDR3 CASSSAQGSGGGKLFF. The nucleotide sequence reads as follows: TGTGCCAGCAGCTCCGCTCAGGGGTCGGGTGGTGGAAAACTGTTTTTT. The V and J segments used are TRBV7-8 and TRBJ1-4; tentative D gene TRBD1, with 6 bases matching. Between the V and J ends, shortened by 4 bases and 10 bases respectively, the junction contains 22 bases. The CDR3 sequence holds 16 residues, the cysteine and phenylalanine included. Of all the DNA, just the CDR3 is kept, 48 bases in frame from base 1. The germline V gene supplies CDR1 SGHVS and CDR2 FQNEAQ.